This T cell receptor beta chain is from a study of cytomegalovirus exposure and HLA in healthy donors. Across the study: Samples from HLA-typed donors yielded about 85 million unique TCRs in an early data release.

V shed 5 bases and J 5 bases; nucleotides not matched to a gene: 8. The CDR3 consists of 15 residues. The germline V gene has CDR1 SGHAT and CDR2 FQNNGV. 13 Jbeta primers and 60 Vbeta primers were used for the PCR. Assay: immunoSEQ multiplex PCR; the TCRdb copy retains only in-frame clones and omits some. Its listing shows about 140,000 clones. This rearrangement joins TRBV11-2 to TRBJ2-1; the match to TRBD2 covers 8 bases. The TCR comes from a woman under 30 in good health and CMV-seronegative. Sequencing was carried out using PBMCs. In DNA, the CDR3 is TGTGCCAGCAGCGCCCGACTAGCGCGGGACAATGAGCAGTTCTTC. Amino acids: CASSARLARDNEQFF.